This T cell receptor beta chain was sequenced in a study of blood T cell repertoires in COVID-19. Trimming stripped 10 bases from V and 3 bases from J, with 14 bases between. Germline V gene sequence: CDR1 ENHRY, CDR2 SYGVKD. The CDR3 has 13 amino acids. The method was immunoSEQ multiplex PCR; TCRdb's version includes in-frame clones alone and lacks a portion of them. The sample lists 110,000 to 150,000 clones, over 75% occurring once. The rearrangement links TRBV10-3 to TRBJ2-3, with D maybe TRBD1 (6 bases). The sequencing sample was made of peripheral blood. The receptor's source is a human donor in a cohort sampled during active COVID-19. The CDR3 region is CASGQTDTDTQYF. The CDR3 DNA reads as TGTGCCAGTGGACAGACTGATACAGATACGCAGTATTTT.